This TCR beta chain emerged from a study of a mutant IDH1 vaccine in newly diagnosed glioma. Study context: Treated patients had a mean age of about 37 years and a sex split that was around 62% male and around 38% female. Patients got radiotherapy, temozolomide, or both beforehand, and most got both. Study results and caveats: The occurrence of vaccine-induced immune responses was seen in 90% to 95% of patients.

The table came from immunoSEQ multiplex PCR; TCRdb's copy has only in-frame clones and leaves some out. The data contain tens of thousands of clones, 80% to 90% of them singletons. Time point indicated: baseline, week 1 (first vaccination visit). The treatment is: pre-vaccination baseline after standard-of-care therapy. The CDR3 length is 12 residues. Trimming left V 0 bases short and J 6 bases short, with 5 bases between. In germline, CDR1 is SGHRS, CDR2 YFSETQ. A remark on this clone: The target antigen is unknown.

The TCR sequence derives from a man aged 25-45 years with glioma. The sequences come from PBMCs, collected from a glioma patient treated with radiotherapy, temozolomide or both. The chain carries TRBV5-1 and TRBJ2-3; no definite D call. The CDR3 region has the DNA TGCGCCAGCAGCTTGGAGAGGGATACGCAGTATTTT. Its protein product is CASSLERDTQYF.